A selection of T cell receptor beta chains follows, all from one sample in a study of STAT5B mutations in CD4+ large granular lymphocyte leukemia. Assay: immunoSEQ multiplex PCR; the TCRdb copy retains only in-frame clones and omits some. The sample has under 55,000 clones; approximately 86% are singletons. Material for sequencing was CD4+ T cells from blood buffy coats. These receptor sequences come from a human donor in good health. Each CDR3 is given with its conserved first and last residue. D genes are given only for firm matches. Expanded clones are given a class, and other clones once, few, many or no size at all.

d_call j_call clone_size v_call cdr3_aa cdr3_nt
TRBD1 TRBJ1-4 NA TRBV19 CASSMGQGLEKLFF TGTGCCAGTAGTATGGGACAGGGGCTCGAAAAACTGTTTTTT
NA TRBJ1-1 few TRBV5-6 CASSFTVNTEAFF TGTGCCAGCAGCTTTACAGTGAACACTGAAGCTTTCTTT
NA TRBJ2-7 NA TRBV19 CASSIVGTAQAEQYF TGTGCCAGTAGTATAGTAGGGACGGCCCAGGCCGAGCAGTACTTC
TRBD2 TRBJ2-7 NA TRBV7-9 CASSEISYGTSPDEQYF TGTGCCAGCAGCGAAATAAGCTATGGGACTAGCCCCGACGAGCAGTACTTC
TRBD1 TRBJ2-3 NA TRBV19 CASSPGQVPRQYF TGTGCCAGTAGCCCGGGACAGGTCCCCCGGCAGTATTTT
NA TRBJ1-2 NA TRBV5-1 CASSGGGYGYTF TGCGCCAGCAGCGGGGGCGGCTATGGCTACACCTTC
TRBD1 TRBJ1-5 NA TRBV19 CASPCGRDRGHIQPQHF TGTGCCAGTCCCTGTGGCCGGGACAGGGGGCATATTCAGCCCCAGCATTTT
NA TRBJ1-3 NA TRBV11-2 CASTAGTEGNTIYF TGTGCCAGCACGGCCGGGACGGAGGGAAACACCATATATTTT
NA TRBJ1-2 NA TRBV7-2 CASSLHLNYGYTF TGTGCCAGCAGCTTACATCTGAACTATGGCTACACCTTC
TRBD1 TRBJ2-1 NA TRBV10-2 CAGSRGPVNEQFF TGCGCCGGGAGCAGGGGGCCCGTCAATGAGCAGTTCTTC
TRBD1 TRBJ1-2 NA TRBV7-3 CASSLYRGYGYTF TGTGCCAGCAGCTTATACAGGGGCTATGGCTACACCTTC
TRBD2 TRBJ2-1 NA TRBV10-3 CAIRGTSGTYNEQFF TGTGCCATCAGGGGGACTAGCGGTACCTACAATGAGCAGTTCTTC